This is a list of T cell receptor beta chains from one sample in a study of blood T cell repertoires in COVID-19. Sequenced by immunoSEQ multiplex PCR; TCRdb stores in-frame clones only, minus some. The table lists some 320,000 clones, 89% of them singletons. Sample: PBMCs or T cells enriched from blood (not recorded which). These receptors were collected from a man aged 60-69 years who had recovered from COVID-19. Each CDR3 is given with its conserved first and last residue. D genes are given only for firm matches. Expanded clones are given a class, and other clones once, few, many or no size at all.

CDR3nt: TGTGCCAGCAGCTTAATAGGGCAGGGGAACACTGAAGCTTTCTTT
CDR3aa: CASSLIGQGNTEAFF
d_gene: .
abundance: .
j_gene: TRBJ1-1
v_gene: TRBV7-3

CDR3nt: TGTGCCAGTAGAAAGGACAGGGGGCTCGAGGAGACCCAGTACTTC
CDR3aa: CASRKDRGLEETQYF
d_gene: TRBD1
abundance: .
j_gene: TRBJ2-5
v_gene: TRBV19

CDR3nt: TGTGCCAGCAAACCTGACAGGGGCCTCTACAATGAGCAGTTCTTC
CDR3aa: CASKPDRGLYNEQFF
d_gene: TRBD1
abundance: .
j_gene: TRBJ2-1
v_gene: TRBV2

CDR3nt: TGTGCCAGCGGCAGGGGACATGAGCAGTTCTTC
CDR3aa: CASGRGHEQFF
d_gene: .
abundance: .
j_gene: TRBJ2-1
v_gene: TRBV3-1/TRBV3-2

CDR3nt: TGTGCCAGCTCACTTAGCGGTCCCCCGGAGCTGTTTTTT
CDR3aa: CASSLSGPPELFF
d_gene: .
abundance: few
j_gene: TRBJ2-2
v_gene: TRBV18

CDR3nt: TGTGCCAGCAGTTTTGGGGGCAACTATGGCTACACCTTC
CDR3aa: CASSFGGNYGYTF
d_gene: .
abundance: .
j_gene: TRBJ1-2
v_gene: TRBV28

CDR3nt: TGTGCCAGCAGTGAACCGGGACAGGGGGCCCATGAGCAGTTCTTC
CDR3aa: CASSEPGQGAHEQFF
d_gene: TRBD1
abundance: .
j_gene: TRBJ2-1
v_gene: TRBV25-1

CDR3nt: TGTGCCAGCAGCTGGGGGCCAGGGGCGCGGAACACTGAAGCTTTCTTT
CDR3aa: CASSWGPGARNTEAFF
d_gene: .
abundance: .
j_gene: TRBJ1-1
v_gene: TRBV5-8

CDR3nt: TGTGCCAGCAGCTTAACTAGCGGGAGGGGGAACATTCAGTACTTC
CDR3aa: CASSLTSGRGNIQYF
d_gene: TRBD2
abundance: few
j_gene: TRBJ2-4
v_gene: TRBV7-9

CDR3nt: TGTGCCATCAGTGATCAACTAGTATTCGGTAGCACAGATACGCAGTATTTT
CDR3aa: CAISDQLVFGSTDTQYF
d_gene: .
abundance: once
j_gene: TRBJ2-3
v_gene: TRBV10-3

CDR3nt: TGTGCCACCGTTCCGGCAGGGAGGGAGACCCAGTACTTC
CDR3aa: CATVPAGRETQYF
d_gene: .
abundance: .
j_gene: TRBJ2-5
v_gene: TRBV6-5

CDR3nt: TGTGCCAGCTCACTAGACAATTCGGGACAGCCCCAGCATTTT
CDR3aa: CASSLDNSGQPQHF
d_gene: .
abundance: .
j_gene: TRBJ1-5
v_gene: TRBV18

CDR3nt: TGTGCCAGCAGTTTACAAGGGACAGGGAACACCGGGGAGCTGTTTTTT
CDR3aa: CASSLQGTGNTGELFF
d_gene: TRBD1
abundance: .
j_gene: TRBJ2-2
v_gene: TRBV28

CDR3nt: TGTGCCAGCACCGGGACAGGTCGGGCCGAGTCACCCCTCCACTTT
CDR3aa: CASTGTGRAESPLHF
d_gene: TRBD1
abundance: once
j_gene: TRBJ1-6
v_gene: TRBV3-1/TRBV3-2

CDR3nt: TGTGCCAGCAGTTCAATAGCGGGAGGGCCTTGGGGCATTCAGTACTTC
CDR3aa: CASSSIAGGPWGIQYF
d_gene: TRBD2
abundance: .
j_gene: TRBJ2-4
v_gene: TRBV27

CDR3nt: TGTGCCAGCATCCTATCCCCAGGGGGAAATTCACCCCTCCACTTT
CDR3aa: CASILSPGGNSPLHF
d_gene: TRBD1
abundance: .
j_gene: TRBJ1-6
v_gene: TRBV6-5

CDR3nt: TGTGCCAGCAGCTTAGGGTCTAGCGGGGTTAACACCGGGGAGCTGTTTTTT
CDR3aa: CASSLGSSGVNTGELFF
d_gene: TRBD2
abundance: .
j_gene: TRBJ2-2
v_gene: TRBV7-6

CDR3nt: TGTGCCAGCAGTGGATTGCGGGCCACGAACACTGAAGCTTTCTTT
CDR3aa: CASSGLRATNTEAFF
d_gene: .
abundance: .
j_gene: TRBJ1-1
v_gene: TRBV2

CDR3nt: TGTGCCAGCAGTACAACTAGCGGGAGTTACAATGAGCAGTTCTTC
CDR3aa: CASSTTSGSYNEQFF
d_gene: TRBD2
abundance: .
j_gene: TRBJ2-1
v_gene: TRBV28

CDR3nt: TGTGCCAGCTCGTCCCTCGAACAGACAAATAATTCACCCCTCCACTTT
CDR3aa: CASSSLEQTNNSPLHF
d_gene: .
abundance: once
j_gene: TRBJ1-6
v_gene: TRBV18

CDR3nt: TGCGCCAGCAGCTTGTCTTGGGGCGCCGATACTGAAGCTTTCTTT
CDR3aa: CASSLSWGADTEAFF
d_gene: .
abundance: .
j_gene: TRBJ1-1
v_gene: TRBV5-1

CDR3nt: TGTGCCAGCACAGGGATTTCCTCTGGAAACACCATATATTTT
CDR3aa: CASTGISSGNTIYF
d_gene: .
abundance: once
j_gene: TRBJ1-3
v_gene: TRBV28

CDR3nt: TGTGCCAGCAGTTCCGGGACTAGCGGATATAGAAATGAGCAGTTCTTC
CDR3aa: CASSSGTSGYRNEQFF
d_gene: TRBD2
abundance: .
j_gene: TRBJ2-1
v_gene: TRBV3-1/TRBV3-2

CDR3nt: TGTGCCAGCAGAACGGGACAGTTAGATTTACATGTCAATGAGCAGTTCTTC
CDR3aa: CASRTGQLDLHVNEQFF
d_gene: TRBD1
abundance: .
j_gene: TRBJ2-1
v_gene: TRBV28

CDR3nt: TGTGCCAGCAGTCAGACAGGGCCCCCTTATGGCTACACCTTC
CDR3aa: CASSQTGPPYGYTF
d_gene: TRBD1
abundance: .
j_gene: TRBJ1-2
v_gene: TRBV6-5

CDR3nt: TGTGCCAGCAACCTCGTAGCGGGAGGGCTCAATGAGCAGTTCTTC
CDR3aa: CASNLVAGGLNEQFF
d_gene: TRBD2
abundance: .
j_gene: TRBJ2-1
v_gene: TRBV2

CDR3nt: TGTGCCTGGAGTGGTGCGGGGGCAGGACGTCAGCCCCAGCATTTT
CDR3aa: CAWSGAGAGRQPQHF
d_gene: .
abundance: once
j_gene: TRBJ1-5
v_gene: TRBV30